This passage covers 2 T cell receptor beta chains from one sample sequenced in a study of blood T cell repertoires in COVID-19. Sequencing used immunoSEQ multiplex PCR; TCRdb keeps in-frame clones, though not all of them. The sample yields about 270,000 clones, approximately 90% seen once. The material sequenced was PBMCs or T cells enriched from blood (not recorded which). These receptors all stem from a woman aged 45 to 65 who had recovered from COVID-19.

The chain has TRBV24-1 and TRBJ2-3; D possibly corresponds to TRBD1 (6 bases). In germline, CDR1 is KGHDR, CDR2 SFDVKD. The CDR3 runs 16 residues. V lost 3 bases and J lost 2, with 14 bases in between. The CDR3 here is CATSDPGSGDTDTQYF. CDR3 nucleotide sequence: TGTGCCACCAGTGATCCTGGCTCAGGGGACACAGATACGCAGTATTTT.

The chain combines TRBV3-1 (or the pseudogene TRBV3-2) with TRBJ1-5; the D gene is possibly TRBD1 (5 bases). Deletions cut 1 base from V and 7 bases from J, with 14 bases between. Germline CDR1 LGHDT, CDR2 YNNKEL (reference sequence). The CDR3 runs 15 residues. The CDR3 DNA reads as TGTGCCAGCAGCCAAGGTGGGAGGGAGGGGCAGCCCCAGCATTTT. Translation gives CASSQGGREGQPQHF.